These 10 T cell receptor beta chains came from one sample sequenced in a study of T cells in Graves' hyperthyroidism and ophthalmopathy. RNA transcripts gave rise to amplified TCR beta CDR3 regions. In the first-round RT-PCR of the TCR CDR3, the HTBI primer set was used. TCRdb reprocessed the multiplex PCR reads with MiXCR, giving one entry per CDR3 protein. The data hold about 210,000 distinct CDR3 sequences, with approximately 17% observed a single time. The specimen was blood. These receptor sequences come from a man aged 45-60 years with Graves' hyperthyroidism.

This clonotype has ten or more counts. The V gene is TRBV20-1, the J gene TRBJ1-5; TRBD1 might be the D (5 bases). The CDR3 has 14 amino acids. Germline V gives CDR1 DFQATT, CDR2 SNEGSKA (reference sequence). V gave up 6 bases and J gave up 0 bases, with 12 bases separating them. The CDR3 is CSANRKYSNQPQHF. CDR3 in DNA: TGCAGTGCAAACAGGAAATATAGCAATCAGCCCCAGCATTTT.

In this sample, this clonotype turned up a few times. The chain links TRBV2 to TRBJ2-5; 7 positions match TRBD2. J lost 5 bases, V lost 7 bases, and 10 bases had no gene match. Germline V gives CDR1 SNHLY, CDR2 FYNNEI. The CDR3 spans 14 residues. The CDR3 loop reads CASMTSGVGETQYF. CDR3 sequence (DNA): TGTGCCAGCATGACGAGCGGGGTCGGGGAGACCCAGTACTTC.

Many counts were recorded for this clonotype. The rearrangement links TRBV5-1 to TRBJ2-1; no clear D gene. V was clipped by 4 bases and J by 3 bases, with 14 bases between them. In germline, CDR1 is SGHRS, CDR2 YFSETQ. This CDR3 is built from 15 residues. The CDR3, as DNA: TGCGCCAGCAGCGTAACCGCCAATGACTACAATGAGCAGTTCTTC. This translates into CASSVTANDYNEQFF.

Details on this clonotype: A much larger clone lies a single base off, so this may be a read error. DNA of the CDR3: TGTGCCAGCAGTCGACAGTCGAGAATGCAAGCTTTCTTT. This codes for CASSRQSRMQAFF. The V gene is TRBV12-3 or TRBV12-4, the J gene TRBJ1-1, with D perhaps TRBD1 (5 bases). The CDR3 has 13 residues. V was cut by 5 bases and J by 9 bases, with 16 bases left in between.

V gene TRBV4-2 combines with J gene TRBJ2-1, with 9 nucleotides matching TRBD1. The V gene end was trimmed by 0 bases and the J gene end by 3 bases; junction bases not matched to a gene: 9. The germline gives CDR1 LGHNA, CDR2 YNFKEQ. The CDR3 has 18 amino acids. This CDR3 reads CASSQDERGQGRYNEQFF. DNA for the CDR3: TGTGCCAGCAGCCAAGATGAAAGGGGACAGGGCCGCTACAATGAGCAGTTCTTC.

This clonotype was seen at least ten times. J is TRBJ2-1 and V is TRBV7-3; 8 bases are a match to TRBD2. Germline V gene lookup returns CDR1 SGHTA and CDR2 FQGTGA. This CDR3 is 15 amino acids long. Unmatched junction bases numbered 6, after V lost 0 bases and J lost 8 bases. The CDR3: CASSLTREGIDEQFF. CDR3 bases: TGTGCCAGCAGCTTAACCCGGGAGGGGATCGATGAGCAGTTCTTC.

This clonotype was seen at least ten times. The rearrangement links TRBV7-9 to TRBJ1-2; D not resolved. V lost 4 bases and J 8 bases, leaving 14 bases between the germline ends. CDR3 size: 13 residues. Looked up from germline, CDR1 is SEHNR and CDR2 is FQNEAQ (reference sequence). As DNA, the CDR3 is TGTGCCAGCAGCTCCCGTTGGAGCTTCGGCTACACCTTC. Protein sequence: CASSSRWSFGYTF.

This chain joins TRBV7-9 and TRBJ2-5, with TRBD1 as a possible D gene (5 bases). Germline-derived CDR1 and CDR2 are SEHNR and FQNEAQ (reference sequence). The CDR3 is 12 amino acids. Trimming pared 6 bases from V and 4 bases from J, leaving 9 bases between. The CDR3 here is CASRGRRETQYF. The CDR3 nucleotides read TGTGCCAGCAGGGGGCGCAGAGAGACCCAGTACTTC. The full variable domain, rest sourced from reference TRBV7-9 and TRBJ2-5, is DTGVSQNPRHKITKRGQNVTFRCDPISEHNRLYWYRQTLGQGPEFLTYFQNEAQLEKSRLLSDRFSAERPKGSFSTLEIQRTEQGDSAMYLCASRGRRETQYFGPGTRLLVL.

This clonotype occurred many times. The V and J genes are TRBV11-2 and TRBJ2-7; 12 nucleotides line up with TRBD2. In germline, CDR1 is SGHAT, CDR2 FQNNGV. This CDR3 comprises 16 residues. V lost 3 bases and J lost 3; bases outside the gene matches: 6. CDR3 amino acids: CASSFPPGLAGYEQYF. The CDR3 region has the DNA TGTGCCAGCAGCTTCCCGCCGGGACTAGCGGGCTACGAGCAGTACTTC.

The chain employs TRBV15 and TRBJ1-1; 7 positions agree with TRBD1. The germline V gene encodes CDR1 LNHNV and CDR2 YYDKDF (reference sequence). The CDR3 spans 17 residues. Unmatched junction bases numbered 11, after V lost 2 bases and J lost 2 bases. CDR3: CATSRRVSQGGNTEAFF. CDR3 DNA: TGTGCCACCAGCAGAAGAGTATCCCAGGGGGGAAACACTGAAGCTTTCTTT. Full variable domain (remainder filled in from reference TRBV15 and TRBJ1-1): DAMVIQNPRYQVTQFGKPVTLSCSQTLNHNVMYWYQQKSSQAPKLLFHYYDKDFNNEADTPDNFQSRRPNTSFCFLDIRSPGLGDTAMYLCATSRRVSQGGNTEAFFGQGTRLTVV.